The present T cell receptor (beta chain) was sequenced within a study of blood T cell repertoires in COVID-19. Study overall: Samples of COVID-19 (acute and convalescent) were obtained from the United States, Italy and Spain.

In the study's own analysis: Amplification with reference gene primers provided the estimates of nucleated cell counts. Profiled with immunoSEQ multiplex PCR; TCRdb holds only in-frame clones, not every one. That table supplies the V and J calls and clone size; D and trimming were determined from the DNA. The sample yields about 70,000 clones, approximately 86% seen once. CDR1 is SEHNR and CDR2 is FQNEAQ in the germline V gene (reference sequence). The CDR3 loop spans 15 amino acids. V dropped 4 bases and J dropped 0; count of bases not matched to a gene: 4. In its sample, this clone was seen a few times.

The chain employs TRBV7-9 and TRBJ2-3; TRBD2 agrees at 7 bases. The source material was peripheral blood. The sequence came from a woman in her sixties or seventies with acute or convalescent COVID-19. For the CDR3, the DNA is TGTGCCAGCAGCTCTAGCGGCGCTAGCACAGATACGCAGTATTTT. It encodes CASSSSGASTDTQYF.